The present TCR beta chain was sequenced within a study of glioma-infiltrating T cells after dendritic cell vaccination. In the study overall: Autologous tumor lysate was loaded overnight onto monocyte-derived dendritic cells grown approximately seven days with IL-4 and GM-CSF.

Selection required adequate fresh-frozen tumor tissue plus more than two years' survival data. TCRB CDR3 was amplified from 2 ug genomic DNA or less. Primers: 60 V beta forward and 13 J beta reverse. Profiling relied on immunoSEQ multiplex PCR, and the TCRdb table lists in-frame clones only, not all of them. The sample records more than 20,000 clones, approximately 85% being singletons. The CDR3 sequence is 15 residues long. Germline loops: CDR1 GTSNPN, CDR2 SVGIG (reference sequence). Between the trimmed V and J ends, which lost 7 bases and 0 bases, there was a span of 16 bases. The chain employs TRBV30 and TRBJ2-1; D may be TRBD2 (6 bases). The material sequenced was blood, taken before dendritic cell vaccination. This receptor was obtained from a human donor with glioblastoma. The CDR3 nucleotides are TGTGCCTTCGCACCACGGGGGAGCTCCTACAATGAGCAGTTCTTC. Translating it yields CAFAPRGSSYNEQFF.